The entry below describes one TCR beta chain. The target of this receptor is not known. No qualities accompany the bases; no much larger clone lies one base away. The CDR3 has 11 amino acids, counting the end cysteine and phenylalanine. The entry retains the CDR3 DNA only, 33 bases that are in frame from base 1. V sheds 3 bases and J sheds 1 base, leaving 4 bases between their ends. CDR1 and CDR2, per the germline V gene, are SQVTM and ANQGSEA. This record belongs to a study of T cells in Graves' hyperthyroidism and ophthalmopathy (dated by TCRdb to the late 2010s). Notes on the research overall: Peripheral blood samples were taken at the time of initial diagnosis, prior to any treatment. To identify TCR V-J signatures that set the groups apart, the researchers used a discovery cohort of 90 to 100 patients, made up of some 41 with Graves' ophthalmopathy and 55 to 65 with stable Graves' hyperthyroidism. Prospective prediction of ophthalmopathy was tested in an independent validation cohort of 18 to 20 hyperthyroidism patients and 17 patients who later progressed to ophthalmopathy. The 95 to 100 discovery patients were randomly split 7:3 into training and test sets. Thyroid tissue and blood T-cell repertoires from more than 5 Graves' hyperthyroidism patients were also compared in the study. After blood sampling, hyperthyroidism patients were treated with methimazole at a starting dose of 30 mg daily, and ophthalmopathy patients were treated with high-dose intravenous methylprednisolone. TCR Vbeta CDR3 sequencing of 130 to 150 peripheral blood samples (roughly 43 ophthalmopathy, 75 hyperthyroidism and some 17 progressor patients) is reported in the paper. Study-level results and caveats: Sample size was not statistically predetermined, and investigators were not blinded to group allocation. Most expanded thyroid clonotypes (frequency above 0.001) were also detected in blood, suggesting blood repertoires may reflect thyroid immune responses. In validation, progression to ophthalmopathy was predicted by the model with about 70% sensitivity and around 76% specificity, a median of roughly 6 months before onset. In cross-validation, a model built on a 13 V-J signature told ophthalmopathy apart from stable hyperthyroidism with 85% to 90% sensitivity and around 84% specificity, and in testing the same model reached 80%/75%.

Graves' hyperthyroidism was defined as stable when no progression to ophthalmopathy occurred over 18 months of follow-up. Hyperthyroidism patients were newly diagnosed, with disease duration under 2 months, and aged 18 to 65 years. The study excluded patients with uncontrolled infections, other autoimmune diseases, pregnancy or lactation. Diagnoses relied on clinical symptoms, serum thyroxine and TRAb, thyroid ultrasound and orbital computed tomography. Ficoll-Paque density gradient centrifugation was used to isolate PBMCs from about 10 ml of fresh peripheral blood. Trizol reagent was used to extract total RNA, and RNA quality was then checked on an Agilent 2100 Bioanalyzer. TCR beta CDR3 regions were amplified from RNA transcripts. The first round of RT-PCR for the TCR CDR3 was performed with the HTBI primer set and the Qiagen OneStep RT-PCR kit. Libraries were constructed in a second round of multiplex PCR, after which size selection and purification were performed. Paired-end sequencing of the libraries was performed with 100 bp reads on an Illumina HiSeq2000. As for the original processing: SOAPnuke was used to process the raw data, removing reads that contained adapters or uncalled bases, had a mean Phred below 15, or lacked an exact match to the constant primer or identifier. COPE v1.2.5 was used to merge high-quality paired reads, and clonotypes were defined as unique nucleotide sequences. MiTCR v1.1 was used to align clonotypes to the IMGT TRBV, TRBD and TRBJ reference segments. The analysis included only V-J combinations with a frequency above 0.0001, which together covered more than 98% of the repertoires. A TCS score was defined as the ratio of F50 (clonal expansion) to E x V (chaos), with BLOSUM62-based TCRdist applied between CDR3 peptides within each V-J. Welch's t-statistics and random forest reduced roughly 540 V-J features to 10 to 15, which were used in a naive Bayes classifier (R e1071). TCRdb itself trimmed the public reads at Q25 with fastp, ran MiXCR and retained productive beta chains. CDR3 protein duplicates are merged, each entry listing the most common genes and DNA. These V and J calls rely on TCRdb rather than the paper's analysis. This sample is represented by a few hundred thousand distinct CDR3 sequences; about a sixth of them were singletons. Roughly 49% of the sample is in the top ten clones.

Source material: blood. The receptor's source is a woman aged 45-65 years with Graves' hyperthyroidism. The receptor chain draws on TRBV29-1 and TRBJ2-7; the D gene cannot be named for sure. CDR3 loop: CSVEASYEQYF. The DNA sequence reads TGCAGCGTTGAGGCATCCTACGAGCAGTACTTC.